This T cell receptor beta chain is drawn from a study of blood T cell repertoires in COVID-19 (dated by TCRdb to the early 2020s). At the level of the whole study: Samples covering the acute and convalescent phases of COVID-19 were provided by collaborators in the United States, Italy and Spain. Samples came from the ongoing ImmuneRACE study (first 160 participants) plus 1,254 subjects from 6 global collaborators. The repertoires were released in a freely available public database intended as a resource for research on the immune response to SARS-CoV-2. A de-identified subject ID, COVID-19 status, age in years and sex were almost always included in the sample metadata. Where available, HLA class I and class II types were taken from metadata supplied by the sample provider and were not determined by assay-based typing. The dataset comprised deeply sampled blood TCRbeta repertoires from subjects exposed to, actively infected with, or recovered from COVID-19. The material from the prospective study consisted of cDNA or gDNA derived from T cells, B-cell-depleted T cells, or PBMCs. Paper-wide results and their limitations: The amount of clinical and demographic metadata varied by source and participant and was provided uncurated.

Note on this clone: Its antigen is still unknown. Per-base qualities were not stored, and no clone one base away is much larger.

Participants in the prospective study were enrolled through a virtual design, were aged roughly 18 to 90 years, and lived in 20 to 30 United States geographic areas. In the prospective study, cohorts were assigned on the basis of participant-reported clinical history obtained from a screening survey and a study questionnaire. Mobile phlebotomists in the prospective study collected whole blood, serum and a nasopharyngeal or oropharyngeal swab from every participant. Prospective study participants could optionally give additional blood draws and questionnaires over a roughly two-month period. Prospective study blood samples were shipped either frozen or at room temperature before DNA extraction. TCRbeta CDR3 regions were amplified from genomic DNA using the immunoSEQ Assay, a bias-controlled multiplex PCR. Regarding the original processing steps: Within the assay, amplification of reference gene primers was used to estimate how many nucleated cells each sample contained. To quantify the absolute abundance of each unique TCRbeta CDR3 rearrangement, sequence reads were collapsed and filtered. For each sample, productive Simpson clonality was calculated as the square root of Simpson's diversity index over productive rearrangements. The immuneACCESS repertoire file appears here via TCRdb, limited to in-frame rearrangements. These files lack a portion of the clones; in checked studies, under half of the deficit traces to unresolved V genes, and the cause of the others is not known. V and J calls and clone size are as listed in that table; D and trimming were resolved from the DNA. This sample is represented by some 290,000 clones; approximately 91% of them were singletons. Together, the top ten hold approximately 2.4% of the sample.

V is pruned by 7 bases and J by 2 bases, leaving 29 bases of the junction without a gene match. From a lookup of the germline V gene (reference sequence), CDR1 and CDR2 are WNHNN and SYGVQD. The CDR3 contains 21 residues, cysteine and phenylalanine counted. This entry keeps only the CDR3 DNA: 63 bases, framed from base 1. Source material: PBMCs or T cells enriched from blood (not recorded which). The sequence derives from a middle-aged woman with acute COVID-19. The chain is assembled from TRBV10-1 and TRBJ2-7; TRBD1 agrees with 7 junctional bases. The DNA reads TGCGCCAGCATCAGTGGCCCTCCGGACAGGCTCTATGGGACACCTCCCTACGAGCAGTACTTC. It encodes CASISGPPDRLYGTPPYEQYF.